The rows below give T cell receptor beta chains drawn from one sample of a study of PD-1 blockade in mismatch repair-deficient tumors. The table came from immunoSEQ multiplex PCR; TCRdb's copy has only in-frame clones and leaves some out. The sample lists some 40,000 clones; over 70% were seen once. The material was PBMCs, obtained approximately 9 months after starting pembrolizumab. The source is an adult with mismatch repair-deficient cancer. CDR3s include the opening cysteine and the closing phenylalanine or tryptophan. D genes are given only for firm matches. Clone size is not always given. Where it is, it says once, few, many or a class for expanded clones.

V,J,size,D,CDR3,DNA
TRBV9,TRBJ2-5,.,.,CASSVVGGGQETQYF,TGTGCCAGCAGCGTAGTAGGGGGTGGACAAGAGACCCAGTACTTC
TRBV5-1,TRBJ2-1,.,TRBD2,CASSFAPGLSNYEQFF,TGCGCCAGCAGCTTCGCTCCGGGACTATCTAACTATGAGCAGTTCTTC
TRBV5-6,TRBJ1-2,.,.,CASSLAGSLANYGYTF,TGTGCCAGCAGCCTGGCAGGAAGTTTAGCTAACTATGGCTACACCTTC
TRBV5-1,TRBJ2-2,.,.,CASSPGDGELFF,TGCGCCAGCAGCCCAGGGGACGGGGAGCTGTTTTTT
TRBV10-3,TRBJ2-3,.,TRBD1,CAILDRERGTDTQYF,TGTGCCATCCTGGACAGGGAAAGGGGCACAGATACGCAGTATTTT
TRBV20-1,TRBJ1-2,.,.,CSASYTYGYTF,TGCAGTGCTAGTTACACCTATGGCTACACCTTC
TRBV7-9,TRBJ2-5,.,TRBD1,CASSRQGGELETQYF,TGTGCCAGCAGCAGACAGGGGGGGGAGTTGGAGACCCAGTACTTC
TRBV15,TRBJ2-1,.,TRBD1,CATWEGGIGNEQFF,TGTGCCACCTGGGAAGGGGGCATCGGAAATGAGCAGTTCTTC
TRBV19,TRBJ1-1,.,.,CASSIEGQRGTEAFF,TGTGCCAGTAGTATAGAAGGACAGAGGGGGACTGAAGCTTTCTTT
TRBV28,TRBJ2-1,.,TRBD2,CASSLLREGLPYNEQFF,TGTGCCAGCAGTTTGTTGCGGGAGGGCCTCCCCTACAATGAGCAGTTCTTC
TRBV19,TRBJ1-1,.,.,CASARRGTEAFF,TGTGCCAGTGCCCGAAGGGGGACTGAAGCTTTCTTT
TRBV27,TRBJ2-7,.,TRBD1,CASSGVWDSSYEQYF,TGTGCCAGCTCCGGGGTTTGGGACAGCTCCTACGAGCAGTACTTC
TRBV28,TRBJ2-2,.,.,CAARGGTGELFF,TGTGCCGCAAGGGGCGGCACCGGGGAGCTGTTTTTT
TRBV6-6,TRBJ1-5,once,.,CASSSRAGSNQPQHF,TGTGCCAGCAGTTCCCGGGCGGGAAGCAATCAGCCCCAGCATTTT
TRBV2,TRBJ1-1,once,.,CASRKGTQNTEAFF,TGTGCCAGCAGGAAAGGGACACAGAACACTGAAGCTTTCTTT
TRBV10-3,TRBJ2-7,few,TRBD2,CAISDPSGRGYEQYF,TGTGCCATCAGTGATCCTAGCGGGAGGGGCTACGAGCAGTACTTC
TRBV2,TRBJ2-7,.,.,CASTEGIRRQYF,TGTGCCAGCACCGAGGGTATACGGAGGCAGTACTTC
TRBV7-2,TRBJ2-1,.,TRBD2,CASSLVAGGRSDNEQFF,TGTGCCAGCAGCTTAGTGGCGGGAGGGCGAAGTGACAATGAGCAGTTCTTC
TRBV2,TRBJ2-5,.,.,CASSEDQYQETQYF,TGTGCCAGCAGTGAAGACCAGTACCAAGAGACCCAGTACTTC
TRBV6-5,TRBJ1-1,.,.,CASIFPGGTEAFF,TGTGCCAGCATCTTTCCGGGGGGCACTGAAGCTTTCTTT
TRBV6-1,TRBJ1-2,.,.,CASSVRDTNYGYTF,TGTGCCAGCAGTGTTCGGGATACTAACTATGGCTACACCTTC
TRBV28,TRBJ1-6,once,.,CASTNQGSASPLHF,TGTGCCAGCACTAATCAGGGATCAGCGTCACCCCTCCACTTT
TRBV19,TRBJ2-7,.,.,CASSIPPSEEQYF,TGTGCCAGTAGTATCCCGCCTAGTGAGGAGCAGTACTTC
TRBV27,TRBJ1-1,once,TRBD1,CASSRRTGLNTEAFF,TGTGCCAGCAGTAGGCGGACAGGGTTGAACACTGAAGCTTTCTTT
TRBV9,TRBJ2-7,.,TRBD1,CASSTGQGAYYEQYF,TGTGCCAGCAGCACCGGACAGGGAGCCTACTACGAGCAGTACTTC
TRBV18,TRBJ1-6,.,.,CASSPSGGIDSPLHF,TGTGCCAGCTCACCATCGGGAGGGATCGATTCACCCCTCCACTTT
TRBV6-6,TRBJ1-1,.,TRBD1,CASSETGRNTEAFF,TGTGCCAGCAGCGAGACAGGGAGGAACACTGAAGCTTTCTTT
TRBV5-6,TRBJ2-7,few,TRBD1,CASSFYEQPGQGYEQYF,TGTGCCAGCAGCTTCTACGAACAACCGGGACAGGGTTACGAGCAGTACTTC
TRBV11-3,TRBJ2-7,few,TRBD1,CASSARGRDRDPYEQYF,TGTGCCAGCAGCGCCCGGGGCCGGGACAGGGACCCCTACGAGCAGTACTTC
TRBV19,TRBJ1-4,.,.,CASRRGWANEKLFF,TGTGCCAGTAGAAGGGGTTGGGCTAATGAAAAACTGTTTTTT
TRBV15,TRBJ1-1,once,TRBD1,CATSRKTGGEAFF,TGTGCCACCAGCAGAAAGACAGGGGGCGAAGCTTTCTTT
TRBV5-1,TRBJ2-7,few,TRBD2,CASSLGVGGSSYEQYF,TGCGCCAGCAGCTTGGGGGTGGGCGGGAGCTCCTACGAGCAGTACTTC
TRBV4-1,TRBJ2-5,.,.,CASSPVWGGGETQYF,TGCGCCAGCAGCCCAGTTTGGGGGGGCGGAGAGACCCAGTACTTC
TRBV28,TRBJ2-4,once,.,CASSGQRKNIQYF,TGTGCCAGCAGCGGACAGAGAAAAAACATTCAGTACTTC
TRBV25-1,TRBJ2-3,.,.,CASSAWTDGADTQYF,TGTGCCAGCAGCGCCTGGACTGATGGCGCAGATACGCAGTATTTT
TRBV28,TRBJ1-4,.,TRBD1,CASSIFSGGLNEKLFF,TGTGCCAGCAGCATCTTTTCAGGGGGACTTAATGAAAAACTGTTTTTT
TRBV28,TRBJ1-3,once,TRBD1,CASSLDRVGNTIYF,TGTGCCAGCAGTTTAGACAGGGTCGGAAACACCATATATTTT
TRBV5-4,TRBJ1-1,.,TRBD1,CASSIRQGVNTEAFF,TGTGCCAGCAGCATAAGACAGGGGGTAAACACTGAAGCTTTCTTT
TRBV6-5,TRBJ2-1,.,.,CASSQTHSVEQFF,TGTGCCAGCAGCCAAACACATAGCGTTGAGCAGTTCTTC
TRBV6-1,TRBJ2-3,.,TRBD2,CASSEYASGSGTQYF,TGTGCCAGCAGTGAATACGCTAGCGGGAGTGGTACGCAGTATTTT
TRBV7-2,TRBJ2-7,.,.,CASSLAGVGEQYF,TGTGCCAGCAGCTTAGCGGGAGTTGGGGAGCAGTACTTC
TRBV7-2,TRBJ2-1,.,TRBD2,CASSRRAGGPYDEQFF,TGTGCCAGCAGCCGTCGGGCGGGAGGGCCCTATGATGAGCAGTTCTTC
TRBV9,TRBJ1-6,.,TRBD1,CASSSHPGQGAESPLHF,TGTGCCAGCAGCTCACACCCCGGCCAGGGGGCGGAATCACCCCTCCACTTT
TRBV5-1,TRBJ2-2,once,.,CASSLGASVRATGELFF,TGCGCCAGCAGCTTGGGGGCTAGCGTGCGGGCCACCGGGGAGCTGTTTTTT
TRBV6-6,TRBJ1-3,.,.,CASSTGSAGNTIYF,TGTGCCAGCAGCACCGGGTCTGCCGGAAACACCATATATTTT
TRBV28,TRBJ1-5,.,.,CASSLRGAQQPQHF,TGTGCCAGCAGCTTACGGGGGGCGCAACAGCCCCAGCATTTT
TRBV28,TRBJ2-1,.,.,CASRRHLSYNEQFF,TGTGCCAGCAGGAGACATCTCTCCTACAATGAGCAGTTCTTC
TRBV28,TRBJ2-1,once,TRBD2,CASSLQLAGGDEQFF,TGTGCCAGCAGTTTGCAGCTAGCGGGAGGCGATGAGCAGTTCTTC
TRBV7-2,TRBJ2-7,.,TRBD1,CASSFEILQGALNFEQYF,TGTGCCAGCAGCTTCGAAATTCTACAGGGGGCGCTTAACTTCGAGCAGTACTTC
TRBV7-2,TRBJ1-3,.,.,CASSLVRQLRSGNTIYF,TGTGCCAGCAGCTTAGTCCGACAGTTACGTTCTGGAAACACCATATATTTT
TRBV5-1,TRBJ2-7,.,TRBD1,CASSSRDRTYEQYF,TGCGCCAGCAGCTCCCGGGACAGAACCTACGAGCAGTACTTC
TRBV6-5,TRBJ1-2,once,TRBD1,CASSYSGTGTHGYTF,TGTGCCAGCAGTTACTCCGGGACAGGGACCCATGGCTACACCTTC
TRBV27,TRBJ2-3,.,.,CASSPRSTTDTQYF,TGTGCCAGCAGCCCCCGGTCGACTACAGATACGCAGTATTTT
TRBV2,TRBJ1-2,.,.,CASSEFQATDYGYTF,TGTGCCAGCAGTGAATTTCAGGCTACGGATTATGGCTACACCTTC
TRBV28,TRBJ1-5,.,TRBD1,CATRQGHQPQHF,TGTGCCACCCGACAGGGGCATCAGCCCCAGCATTTT